The sample holds one count of the clone carrying this TCR beta chain. This entry comes from a study of T-cell memory formation after mild COVID-19. Study at large: TCR clusters largely stayed donor specific.

TCRdb re-analysed the 5' RACE reads in MiXCR, keeping a single row per CDR3 protein. The sample shows hundreds of thousands of distinct CDR3 sequences, approximately 27% of them seen only once. The V segment lost 3 bases and the J segment 12 bases; nucleotides outside the gene matches: 0. The CDR3 loop spans 12 amino acids. CDR1 and CDR2 (germline): DFQATT, SNEGSKA (reference sequence). This receptor was taken from an adult woman who had mild COVID-19 (a few samples of this study predate the infection). Cell type and time point are not known. The chain has TRBV20-1 and TRBJ2-1; 15 bases are a match to TRBD2. Sequenced: PBMCs or a T cell subset sorted from them (not recorded which). In DNA form, the CDR3 reads TGCAGTGCTAGGGGACTAGCGGGGGGGCAGTTCTTC. It specifies CSARGLAGGQFF.